This TCR beta chain was found in a study of CD8+CD57+ T cells in acquired aplastic anemia. CDR1 and CDR2 from the germline V gene are SEHNR and FQNEAQ (reference sequence). The V and J ends lost 1 base and 7 bases, in that order; junction bases with no gene match: 6. This CDR3 comprises 14 residues. Genomic DNA constituted the template upon which TCR beta VDJ and CDR3 profiling was performed. TCRdb recomputed calls from the reads with MiXCR, one row per CDR3 protein. In the table there are about 150,000 distinct CDR3 sequences, 52% of which are singletons. Study observations and caveats: For CD8+ Simpson's diversity, patients and controls showed no significant difference. Patients and controls shared 25 to 35 CD8+ CDR3 sequences, highly expressed in patients.

For sequencing, patients were chosen who had shown expansion of CD8+CD57+ cells by flow cytometry. All participating patients were living with severe acquired aplastic anemia. Note on this clonotype: What it recognizes is unknown.

V usage is TRBV7-9 and J usage is TRBJ2-7; 8 bases line up with TRBD1. Sequenced sample: sorted CD4+, CD8+, or CD8+CD57+ T cells (not recorded which) from PBMCs. This TCR came from a human donor with aplastic anemia. The CDR3 loop reads CASSLGDRGGEQYF. DNA of the CDR3: TGTGCCAGCAGCTTAGGCGACAGGGGTGGAGAGCAGTACTTC. Full variable domain (remainder filled in from reference TRBV7-9 and TRBJ2-7): DTGVSQNPRHKITKRGQNVTFRCDPISEHNRLYWYRQTLGQGPEFLTYFQNEAQLEKSRLLSDRFSAERPKGSFSTLEIQRTEQGDSAMYLCASSLGDRGGEQYFGPGTRLTVT.